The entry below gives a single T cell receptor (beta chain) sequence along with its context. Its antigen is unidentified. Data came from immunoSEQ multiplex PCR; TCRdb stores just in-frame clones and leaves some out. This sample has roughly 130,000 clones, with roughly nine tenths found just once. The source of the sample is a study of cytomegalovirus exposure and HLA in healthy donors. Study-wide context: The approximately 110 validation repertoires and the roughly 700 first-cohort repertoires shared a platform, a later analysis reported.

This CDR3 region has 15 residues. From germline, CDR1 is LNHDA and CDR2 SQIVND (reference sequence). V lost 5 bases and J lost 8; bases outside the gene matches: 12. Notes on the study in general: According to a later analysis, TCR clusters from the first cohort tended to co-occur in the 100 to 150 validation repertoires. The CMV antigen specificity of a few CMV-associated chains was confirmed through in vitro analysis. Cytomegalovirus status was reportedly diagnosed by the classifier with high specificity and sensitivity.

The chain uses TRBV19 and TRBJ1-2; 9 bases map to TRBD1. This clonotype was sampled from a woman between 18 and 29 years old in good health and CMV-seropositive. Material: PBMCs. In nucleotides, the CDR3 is TGTGCCAGTAGTCCCCTACTTACAGGGGGCGGAGGCTACACCTTC. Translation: CASSPLLTGGGGYTF.